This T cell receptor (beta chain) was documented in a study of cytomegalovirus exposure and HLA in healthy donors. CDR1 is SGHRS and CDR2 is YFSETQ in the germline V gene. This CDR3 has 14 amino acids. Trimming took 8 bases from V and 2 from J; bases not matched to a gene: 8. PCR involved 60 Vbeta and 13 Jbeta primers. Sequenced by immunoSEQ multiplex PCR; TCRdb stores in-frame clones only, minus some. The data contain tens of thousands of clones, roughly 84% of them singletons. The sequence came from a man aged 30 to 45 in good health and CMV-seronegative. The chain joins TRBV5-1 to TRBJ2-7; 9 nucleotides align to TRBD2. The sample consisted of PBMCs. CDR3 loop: CASTISGGPYEQYF. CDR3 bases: TGCGCCAGTACCATTAGCGGGGGCCCCTACGAGCAGTACTTC.